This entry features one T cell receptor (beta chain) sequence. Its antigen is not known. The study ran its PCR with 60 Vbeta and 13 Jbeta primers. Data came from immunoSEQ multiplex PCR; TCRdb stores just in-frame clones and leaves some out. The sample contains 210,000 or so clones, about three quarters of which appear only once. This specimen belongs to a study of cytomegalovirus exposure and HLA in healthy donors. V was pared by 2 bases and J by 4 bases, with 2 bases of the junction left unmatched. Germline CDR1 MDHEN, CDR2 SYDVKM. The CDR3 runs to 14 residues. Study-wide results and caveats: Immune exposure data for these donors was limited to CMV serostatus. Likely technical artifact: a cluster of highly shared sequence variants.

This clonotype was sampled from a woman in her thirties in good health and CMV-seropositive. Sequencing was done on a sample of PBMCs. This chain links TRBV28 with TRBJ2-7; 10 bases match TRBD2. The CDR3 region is CASSLTSGTYEQYF. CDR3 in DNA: TGTGCCAGCAGTTTAACTAGCGGGACTTACGAGCAGTACTTC.